These 25 T cell receptor beta chains were all obtained from the same sample, sequenced in a study of T cells in Graves' hyperthyroidism and ophthalmopathy. Researchers took RNA transcripts and amplified the TCR beta CDR3 regions from them. The study used the HTBI primer set for a first-round RT-PCR of the TCR CDR3. In TCRdb, the multiplex PCR reads were re-called with MiXCR into one record per CDR3 protein. The sample has around 420,000 distinct CDR3 sequences, around 14% seen once. The sequenced sample consisted of blood. Source of these receptors: a woman aged 18-29 years with Graves' hyperthyroidism.

This clonotype was found a few times. At one end, the junction sequence differs from germline, possibly due to a read error. The rearrangement joins TRBV12-3 or TRBV12-4 to TRBJ2-3, with TRBD2 matching over 9 bases. The CDR3 runs 13 residues. This chain's CDR3 is CASTGTSIDTQYF. The CDR3 DNA is TGTGCCAGCACCGGGACTAGCATAGATACGCAGTATTTT.

This clonotype came up a few times. This rearrangement joins TRBV7-2 to TRBJ2-6; D not certain. The CDR3 has 15 amino acids. In germline, CDR1 is SGHTA, CDR2 FQGNSA. V gave up 2 bases and J gave up 1 base, with 6 bases separating them. This CDR3 is CASSLRASGANVLTF. The CDR3 DNA sequence: TGTGCCAGCAGCTTAAGGGCTTCTGGGGCCAACGTCCTGACTTTC. Full variable domain (rest looked up from reference TRBV7-2 and TRBJ2-6): GAGVSQSPSNKVTEKGKDVELRCDPISGHTALYWYRQSLGQGLEFLIYFQGNSAPDKSGLPSDRFSAERTGGSVSTLTIQRTQQEDSAVYLCASSLRASGANVLTFGAGSRLTVL.

The chain carries TRBV11-2 and TRBJ1-4; 8 bases are a match to TRBD1. With V trimmed by 5 bases and J by 8 bases, 7 bases remained unmatched. Per the germline V gene, CDR1 is SGHAT and CDR2 is FQNNGV. The CDR3 runs 14 residues. The CDR3: CASSPRTGREKLFF. For the CDR3, the DNA is TGTGCCAGCAGCCCCCGGACAGGGAGGGAAAAACTGTTTTTT. The complete variable domain, with remaining parts taken from reference TRBV11-2 and TRBJ1-4, reads EAGVAQSPRYKIIEKRQSVAFWCNPISGHATLYWYQQILGQGPKLLIQFQNNGVVDDSQLPKDRFSAERLKGVDSTLKIQPAKLEDSAVYLCASSPRTGREKLFFGSGTQLSVL.

This clonotype has only a few counts. The chain carries TRBV19 and TRBJ2-1, with D perhaps TRBD1 or TRBD2 (5 bases each). V gave up 5 bases and J gave up 8 bases, with 13 bases separating them. Germline-derived CDR1 and CDR2 are LNHDA and SQIVND (reference sequence). There are 13 residues in the CDR3. The CDR3 DNA is TGTGCCAGTAGTCGTCCGATGGGGGATGAGCAGTTCTTC. Translation gives CASSRPMGDEQFF.

The V and J genes are TRBV5-1 and TRBJ1-3, with D tentatively TRBD1 (6 bases). Trimming took off 4 bases at V and 0 bases at J, with 14 bases between the two ends. The CDR3 sequence is 16 residues long. Germline CDR1 SGHRS, CDR2 YFSETQ. CDR3 sequence (DNA): TGCGCCAGCAGCAGCGGACAGCCGAGCTCTGGAAACACCATATATTTT. This sequence encodes CASSSGQPSSGNTIYF.

This clonotype was recorded many times. V usage is TRBV28 and J usage is TRBJ2-3; no reliable D call. V lost 3 bases and J 7 bases, leaving 5 bases between the germline ends. The CDR3 has 11 residues. CDR1 is MDHEN and CDR2 is SYDVKM in the germline V gene. CDR3 DNA: TGTGCCAGCAGTTTTGGGTATACGCAGTATTTT. Its translation: CASSFGYTQYF.

Ten or more counts support this clonotype. The rearrangement uses TRBV12-5 and TRBJ2-1; D perhaps matches TRBD2 (6 bases). CDR3 length equals 16 residues. Trimming shortened V by 1 base and J by 5 bases, and 15 bases separated the two germline ends. Germline V CDR1 and CDR2: LGHNT, FRNRAP. CDR3 nucleotide sequence: TGTGCTAGTGGTTTGGAAGTAGGACTATCACACAATGAGCAGTTCTTC. Amino acid sequence: CASGLEVGLSHNEQFF.

This clonotype was counted between two and nine times. The rearrangement joins TRBV28 to TRBJ2-7; perhaps TRBD1 as D (7 bases). This CDR3 is 11 amino acids long. CDR1 is MDHEN, CDR2 SYDVKM, per germline. Between the trimmed V and J ends, which lost 10 bases and 7 bases, there was a span of 14 bases. CDR3 coding DNA: TGTGCCACTAACTCAGGGGGGGAGCAGTACTTC. This codes for CATNSGGEQYF.

This clonotype was counted ten times or more. The chain carries TRBV28 and TRBJ1-5, with D unclear. The CDR3 is 15 amino acids. V was cut by 3 bases and J by 0 bases, with 9 bases left in between. CDR1 and CDR2 from the germline V gene are MDHEN and SYDVKM. CDR3 protein: CASSFRGFSNQPQHF. CDR3 bases: TGTGCCAGCAGTTTTCGTGGGTTTAGCAATCAGCCCCAGCATTTT.

The chain links TRBV7-8 to TRBJ2-1, with D uncertain. Looked up from germline, CDR1 is SGHVS and CDR2 is FQNEAQ. The CDR3 runs 15 residues. With 1 base removed from V and 0 bases from J, the gap between germline ends came to 7 bases. The CDR3 spells CASSLGLDSYNEQFF. Here the CDR3 DNA reads TGTGCCAGCAGCTTAGGGCTGGACTCCTACAATGAGCAGTTCTTC.

CDR3 residues: CASSSGPAGGYEQYF. The CDR3 region has the DNA TGTGCCAGCAGTTCCGGACCAGCGGGAGGGTACGAGCAGTACTTC. The rearrangement links TRBV13 to TRBJ2-7; TRBD2 aligns across 10 bases. This CDR3 comprises 15 residues. The junction had 9 bases not matched to a gene; V was cut back by 6 bases and J by 4 bases. Germline CDR1 and CDR2: PRHDT and FYEKMQ (reference sequence). Together with reference TRBV13 and TRBJ2-7, the CDR3 gives the full variable domain: AAGVIQSPRHLIKEKRETATLKCYPIPRHDTVYWYQQGPGQDPQFLISFYEKMQSDKGSIPDRFSAQQFSDYHSELNMSSLELGDSALYFCASSSGPAGGYEQYFGPGTRLTVT.

There are many counts of this clonotype. CDR3 in amino acids: CASSYSTRNSPLHF. The CDR3 DNA reads TGTGCCAGCAGTTACTCGACTCGGAATTCACCCCTCCACTTT. This rearrangement joins TRBV6-6 to TRBJ1-6, with D hard to call. The CDR3 runs to 14 residues. V lost 0 bases to trimming and J lost 7 bases, with 7 bases between them. Germline assignment: CDR1 MNHNY and CDR2 SVGAGI (reference sequence).

This clonotype was picked up a small number of times. The chain joins TRBV5-1 to TRBJ2-6, with D possibly being TRBD2 (7 bases). The ends were cut back, 4 bases at V and 0 bases at J, with 11 bases in the middle. CDR3 length: 16 amino acids. The germline V gene encodes CDR1 SGHRS and CDR2 YFSETQ. CDR3 DNA: TGCGCCAGCAGCAAGGGGGGGCCCTCTGGGGCCAACGTCCTGACTTTC. As protein: CASSKGGPSGANVLTF.

This clonotype came up many times. The chain recombines TRBV5-6 with TRBJ2-7; 10 bases align to TRBD2. The CDR3 covers 14 residues. Trimming removed 4 bases from V and 5 bases from J; junction bases left unmatched: 6. CDR1 and CDR2 from the germline V gene are SGHDT and YYEEEE. CDR3 nucleotides: TGTGCCAGCAGCCGATGGACTAGCGGTAACGAGCAGTACTTC. This encodes CASSRWTSGNEQYF.

This clonotype has a handful of counts. The chain carries TRBV20-1 and TRBJ2-3, with a possible D match to TRBD1 (6 bases). From germline, CDR1 is DFQATT and CDR2 SNEGSKA (reference sequence). The CDR3 is 15 residues long. V was trimmed by 0 bases and J by 2 bases, leaving 12 bases between them. Here the CDR3 reads CSARERTVATDTQYF. The CDR3 DNA is TGCAGTGCTAGAGAAAGGACAGTCGCCACAGATACGCAGTATTTT.

This clonotype was recorded at least ten times. The genes are TRBV2 and TRBJ1-2; D gene ambiguous. CDR1 SNHLY and CDR2 FYNNEI come from the germline V gene. V was shortened by 6 bases and J by 2 bases, with 13 bases between the two germline ends. The CDR3 extends over 14 amino acids. CDR3 loop: CASRTSGLNYGYTF. The CDR3 nucleotides are TGTGCCAGCAGGACCTCGGGTCTCAACTATGGCTACACCTTC.

Comments on this clonotype: Its ends do not fully match the called genes, so a read error is possible. This rearrangement joins TRBV20-1 to TRBJ2-5; D may be TRBD1 or TRBD2 (5 bases each). Germline CDR1 reads DFQATT; CDR2 reads SNEGSKA (reference sequence). The CDR3 extends over 12 amino acids. This CDR3 reads CSALTSDGTQHF. CDR3 bases: TGCAGTGCTCTTACCAGCGACGGGACCCAGCACTTC.

The chain is built from TRBV3-1 and TRBJ1-3; 8 bases are a match to TRBD1. Germline CDR1 LGHDT, CDR2 YNNKEL (reference sequence). With 1 base clipped from V and 0 bases from J, the junction kept 5 bases outside the gene matches. The CDR3 sequence is 17 residues long. The CDR3 DNA reads TGTGCCAGCAGCCAAGGGACAGGGACGCGCTCTGGAAACACCATATATTTT. Its protein product is CASSQGTGTRSGNTIYF.

This clonotype was found a few times. One junction end does not reproduce the germline sequence, and a read error may be involved. The chain couples TRBV19 to TRBJ2-7, with a possible D match to TRBD1 (6 bases). The CDR3 totals 15 residues. CDR1 is LNHDA, CDR2 SQIVND, per germline (reference sequence). This chain's CDR3 is CASSIISQGSYEQCF. CDR3 DNA: TGTGCCAGTAGTATAATCTCACAGGGCTCCTACGAGCAGTGCTTC.

Ten or more counts support this clonotype. The J gene is TRBJ2-1, the V gene TRBV3-1; D uncertain. This CDR3 comprises 12 residues. Germline V gene data show CDR1 as LGHDT and CDR2 as YNNKEL (reference sequence). V lost 1 base, J lost 9 bases, and 7 bases lay in between. The CDR3 region is CASSQAIGEQFF. Here the CDR3 DNA reads TGTGCCAGCAGCCAAGCTATCGGTGAGCAGTTCTTC.

This clonotype has at least ten counts. The rearrangement joins TRBV7-8 to TRBJ2-7; 8 bases match TRBD2. This CDR3 comprises 15 residues. Per germline, CDR1 SGHVS and CDR2 FQNEAQ. J lost 6 bases, V lost 5 bases, and 12 bases had no gene match. The CDR3 DNA sequence: TGTGCCAGCAGCCCGCCGAAGGTTACTAGCGGCGAGCAGTACTTC. Its translation is CASSPPKVTSGEQYF.

The chain is built from TRBV5-6 and TRBJ2-4; 7 bases match TRBD2. Trimming cost V 2 bases and J 10 bases; bases outside gene matches: 3. Germline-derived CDR1 and CDR2 are SGHDT and YYEEEE. This CDR3 is 12 amino acids long. This CDR3 reads CASSLAGRIQYF. DNA of the CDR3: TGTGCCAGCAGCTTAGCGGGACGGATTCAGTACTTC.

The chain joins TRBV18 to TRBJ1-1; D may be TRBD1 (6 bases). Per the germline V gene, CDR1 is KGHSH and CDR2 is LQKENI. The CDR3 is made up of 16 amino acids. Trimming cost V 1 base and J 1 base, with 13 bases left between them. CDR3 sequence: CASSPQGVVQNTEAFF. The CDR3 bases are TGTGCCAGCTCACCACAGGGGGTCGTACAGAACACTGAAGCTTTCTTT.

This clonotype was observed many times. The V and J genes are TRBV28 and TRBJ1-2, with 8 nucleotides matching TRBD1. V shed 5 bases, J shed 7 bases, and the junction held 9 bases outside the gene matches. Germline V gene sequence: CDR1 MDHEN, CDR2 SYDVKM. This CDR3 has 14 amino acids. The CDR3 bases are TGTGCCAGCAGTCCATTAGACAGGGGTTTTGGCTACACCTTC. Translated: CASSPLDRGFGYTF.

As regards this clonotype: A much larger clone is a single base away; this may be a read error. The chain links TRBV24-1 to TRBJ2-5; D is uncertain. V was trimmed by 3 bases and J by 1 base, leaving 2 bases between them. The CDR3 length is 12 residues. Germline lookup yields CDR1 KGHDR and CDR2 SFDVKD. CDR3 coding DNA: TGTGCCACCAGTGATCCCCAAGAGACCCAGTACTTC. This codes for CATSDPQETQYF.